The next 24 T cell receptor beta chains were all read from a single sample in a study of blood T cell repertoires in COVID-19. Sequencing used immunoSEQ multiplex PCR; TCRdb keeps in-frame clones, though not all of them. The sample carries roughly 32,000 clones, roughly three quarters recorded once. The sequenced sample was peripheral blood. The receptor source for this set is a human donor in a cohort sampled during active COVID-19.

The chain couples TRBV19 to TRBJ2-4; a possible D gene is TRBD2 (6 bases). Trimming removed 4 bases at V and 1 base at J, with 14 bases between. CDR1 is LNHDA, CDR2 SQIVND, per germline (reference sequence). The CDR3 runs to 16 residues. Here the CDR3 reads CASSSGGVGAKNIQYF. In DNA form, the CDR3 reads TGTGCCAGTAGTAGTGGAGGGGTCGGGGCCAAAAACATTCAGTACTTC.

Only a few counts were recorded for this clone. V usage is TRBV18 and J usage is TRBJ1-2; 8 nucleotides line up with TRBD1. The CDR3 has 17 residues. CDR1 and CDR2 (germline): KGHSH, LQKENI. V dropped 3 bases and J dropped 5; count of bases not matched to a gene: 14. The CDR3 DNA reads TGTGCCAGCTCACCCCAGAAACTGACAGGGGCGAAGTATGGCTACACCTTC. Its protein product is CASSPQKLTGAKYGYTF.

The chain employs TRBV10-2 and TRBJ2-2; 13 nucleotides agree with TRBD2. The CDR3 consists of 20 residues. Germline values: CDR1 WSHSY, CDR2 SAAADI. The V gene end was trimmed by 1 base and the J gene end by 3 bases; junction bases not matched to a gene: 11. The CDR3 here is CASSEFPLLAGGPDTGELFF. The CDR3 nucleotides read TGCGCCAGCAGTGAGTTCCCCTTACTAGCGGGGGGGCCCGACACCGGGGAGCTGTTTTTT.

The J gene is TRBJ2-3, the V gene TRBV5-1, with unresolved D. The V and J ends lost 0 bases and 7 bases respectively, with 3 bases between them. This CDR3 has 11 amino acids. CDR1 is SGHRS and CDR2 is YFSETQ in the germline V gene. The DNA for the CDR3 is TGCGCCAGCAGCTTGGTAAATACGCAGTATTTT. The encoded protein is CASSLVNTQYF.

The V call is TRBV4-1, the J call TRBJ2-3; tentatively, D is TRBD2 (6 bases). CDR1 and CDR2 (germline): MGHRA, YSYEKL. This CDR3 spans 16 amino acids. The V gene lost 4 bases and the J gene lost 0 bases, with 14 bases spanning the gap. The CDR3 nucleotides are TGCGCCAGCAGCCTAGCGGAGCGAATTAGCACAGATACGCAGTATTTT. It is translated as CASSLAERISTDTQYF.

CDR3 amino acids: CASSQDWAGGRRDEQYF. The CDR3 DNA is TGCGCCAGCAGCCAAGATTGGGCGGGAGGTCGAAGGGACGAGCAGTACTTC. The chain combines TRBV4-3 with TRBJ2-7, with 8 bases matching TRBD2. Germline-derived CDR1 and CDR2 are LGHNA and YSLEER. The V segment lost 0 bases and the J segment 5 bases; nucleotides outside the gene matches: 12. This CDR3 has 17 amino acids.

J is TRBJ2-1 and V is TRBV15; 11 bases are a match to TRBD1. Trimming cost V 1 base and J 3 bases; bases outside gene matches: 14. Germline V gene lookup returns CDR1 LNHNV and CDR2 YYDKDF (reference sequence). The CDR3 has 20 amino acids. The CDR3 DNA follows: TGTGCCACCAGCAGAGGGGGATGGACAGGGGGCGCACCGGACTACAATGAGCAGTTCTTC. Residues: CATSRGGWTGGAPDYNEQFF.

The chain couples TRBV2 to TRBJ1-5, with 7 positions matching TRBD1. This CDR3 is 15 amino acids long. V was clipped by 8 bases and J by 0 bases; unmatched bases: 7. Germline loops: CDR1 SNHLY, CDR2 FYNNEI. CDR3 amino acids: CASQRQGFSNQPQHF. Here the CDR3 DNA reads TGTGCCAGCCAGAGACAGGGTTTTAGCAATCAGCCCCAGCATTTT.

The J gene is TRBJ2-5, the V gene TRBV30, with 7 bases matching TRBD2. Per germline, CDR1 GTSNPN and CDR2 SVGIG (reference sequence). V was clipped by 1 base and J by 5 bases; unmatched bases: 7. The CDR3 consists of 14 residues. In DNA form, the CDR3 reads TGTGCCTGGAGTGGGACTAGTAGCGGGGAGACCCAGTACTTC. Encoded protein: CAWSGTSSGETQYF.

V gene TRBV4-2 combines with J gene TRBJ2-3, with D possibly being TRBD1 (5 bases). V was cut by 1 base and J by 5 bases, with 10 bases left in between. The CDR3 runs to 14 residues. In germline, CDR1 is LGHNA, CDR2 YNFKEQ. The CDR3 DNA is TGTGCCAGCAGCCAAGGGGGCTTGGGAGATACGCAGTATTTT. Translating gives CASSQGGLGDTQYF.

The chain combines TRBV29-1 with TRBJ2-5; 7 positions agree with TRBD1. The J segment lost 0 bases and the V segment lost 6 bases, leaving 7 bases of the junction unmatched. The CDR3 runs to 14 residues. The germline gives CDR1 SQVTM, CDR2 ANQGSEA. CDR3 sequence reads: CSVGGQLYQETQYF. CDR3 DNA: TGCAGCGTAGGGGGACAGCTGTACCAAGAGACCCAGTACTTC.

This chain joins TRBV5-6 and TRBJ2-4, with D maybe TRBD2 (6 bases). The CDR3 has 15 amino acids. CDR1 SGHDT and CDR2 YYEEEE come from the germline V gene. V was clipped by 4 bases and J by 7 bases, with 18 bases between them. The CDR3 loop is CASSLRGAGPNIQYF. Here the CDR3 DNA reads TGTGCCAGCAGCCTGCGGGGCGCGGGGCCTAACATTCAGTACTTC.

The V call is TRBV5-1, the J call TRBJ1-4; 8 nucleotides line up with TRBD1. CDR1 is SGHRS and CDR2 is YFSETQ in the germline V gene. V lost 4 bases to trimming and J lost 7 bases; unmatched junction nucleotides: 12. This CDR3 is 16 amino acids long. The chain's CDR3 is CASSPGQGGWSEKLFF. In DNA, the CDR3 is TGCGCCAGCAGCCCAGGACAGGGCGGGTGGAGTGAAAAACTGTTTTTT.

This sequence joins TRBV7-2 and TRBJ1-2; no firm D call. The length of the CDR3 is 13 residues. Trimming took off 4 bases at V and 8 bases at J, with 14 bases between the two ends. Germline CDR1 SGHTA, CDR2 FQGNSA. This chain's CDR3 is CASSSTSTNGYTF. For the CDR3, the DNA is TGTGCCAGCAGCTCCACTTCCACTAACGGCTACACCTTC.

This clone was observed once. This sequence joins TRBV5-1 and TRBJ2-7; tentative D call: TRBD2 (5 bases). Germline-derived CDR1 and CDR2 are SGHRS and YFSETQ. Deletions cut 3 bases from V and 0 bases from J, with 10 bases between. This CDR3 region has 14 residues. DNA of the CDR3: TGCGCCAGCAGCTGGGAGCCAGACTCCTACGAGCAGTACTTC. Protein sequence: CASSWEPDSYEQYF.

The chain combines TRBV4-2 with TRBJ2-1; TRBD2 aligns across 14 bases. Germline assignment: CDR1 LGHNA and CDR2 YNFKEQ. The CDR3 sequence is 21 residues long. J was trimmed by 0 bases and V by 2 bases; bases with no gene match: 12. The CDR3 is CASSQPTGTSGRRSSYNEQFF. The CDR3 DNA reads as TGTGCCAGCAGCCAACCTACTGGGACTAGCGGGAGAAGGAGCTCCTACAATGAGCAGTTCTTC.

A single count supports this clone. The V and J genes are TRBV19 and TRBJ2-2; 7 nucleotides align to TRBD2. The CDR3 contains 15 residues. Germline loops: CDR1 LNHDA, CDR2 SQIVND (reference sequence). V shed 6 bases, J shed 1 base, and the junction held 5 bases outside the gene matches. CDR3 protein: CASSGSGVNTGELFF. The CDR3 bases are TGTGCCAGTAGCGGGAGCGGGGTGAACACCGGGGAGCTGTTTTTT.

The chain links TRBV7-8 to TRBJ1-5, with 7 bases identical to TRBD1. V shed 5 bases and J 3 bases; nucleotides not matched to a gene: 7. The CDR3 consists of 15 residues. Germline V lookup: CDR1 SGHVS, CDR2 FQNEAQ. The CDR3 is CASSPGTEFNQPQHF. The CDR3 nucleotides read TGTGCCAGCAGCCCCGGGACAGAGTTCAATCAGCCCCAGCATTTT.

This clone was observed once. The rearrangement links TRBV10-1 to TRBJ2-5; the D gene is possibly TRBD2 (5 bases). This CDR3 contains 13 residues. CDR1 is WNHNN, CDR2 SYGVQD, per germline (reference sequence). Trimming left V 3 bases short and J 7 bases short, with 12 bases between. This CDR3 reads CASSEERARTQYF. The CDR3 nucleotides are TGCGCCAGCAGTGAAGAGAGGGCGCGGACCCAGTACTTC.

The chain employs TRBV12-3 or TRBV12-4 and TRBJ2-5; D may be TRBD1 (6 bases). Deletions cut 5 bases from V and 9 bases from J, with 16 bases between. The CDR3 is 13 amino acids. CDR3 in amino acids: CASSLRGPMAQYF. The CDR3 DNA is TGTGCCAGCAGTCTCAGGGGCCCGATGGCCCAGTACTTC.

V is TRBV7-8 and J is TRBJ2-7, with TRBD2 identical over 9 bases. CDR1 and CDR2 from the germline V gene are SGHVS and FQNEAQ. Unmatched junction bases numbered 10, after V lost 4 bases and J lost 6 bases. This CDR3 contains 15 residues. The CDR3 protein is CASSYGRGTSTEQYF. CDR3 DNA sequence: TGTGCCAGCAGCTATGGGAGGGGGACTAGCACCGAGCAGTACTTC. Full variable domain (missing parts from reference TRBV7-8 and TRBJ2-7): GAGVSQSPRYKVAKRGQDVALRCDPISGHVSLFWYQQALGQGPEFLTYFQNEAQLDKSGLPSDRFFAERPEGSVSTLKIQRTQQEDSAVYLCASSYGRGTSTEQYFGPGTRLTVT.

DNA for the CDR3: TGTGCCAGCAGTTCCTGCGGGAGGGGGCTATGTGCAGATACGCAGTATTTT. Protein product: CASSSCGRGLCADTQYF. The rearrangement joins TRBV27 to TRBJ2-3; 9 nucleotides line up with TRBD2. Germline trimming cut 4 bases from V and 4 bases from J; bases unmatched to any gene: 12. CDR1 is MNHEY and CDR2 is SMNVEV in the germline V gene (reference sequence). The CDR3 covers 17 residues.

This chain uses TRBV19 with TRBJ1-2; D gene ambiguous. Germline CDR1 and CDR2: LNHDA and SQIVND (reference sequence). V was trimmed by 1 base and J by 4 bases, leaving 10 bases between them. CDR3 size: 14 residues. In DNA form, the CDR3 reads TGTGCCAGTAGTATAGGTTCAGCGAGCTATGGCTACACCTTC. Translated: CASSIGSASYGYTF.

The CDR3 loop is CASSLESGTGVTGELFF. CDR3 DNA sequence: TGTGCCAGCAGCTTAGAGTCCGGGACAGGGGTCACCGGGGAGCTGTTTTTT. The J gene is TRBJ2-2, the V gene TRBV7-2, with 10 bases that match TRBD1. The CDR3 totals 17 residues. After removal of 1 base from V and 4 bases from J, the junction contained 6 bases not matched to a gene. Germline CDR1 reads SGHTA; CDR2 reads FQGNSA.